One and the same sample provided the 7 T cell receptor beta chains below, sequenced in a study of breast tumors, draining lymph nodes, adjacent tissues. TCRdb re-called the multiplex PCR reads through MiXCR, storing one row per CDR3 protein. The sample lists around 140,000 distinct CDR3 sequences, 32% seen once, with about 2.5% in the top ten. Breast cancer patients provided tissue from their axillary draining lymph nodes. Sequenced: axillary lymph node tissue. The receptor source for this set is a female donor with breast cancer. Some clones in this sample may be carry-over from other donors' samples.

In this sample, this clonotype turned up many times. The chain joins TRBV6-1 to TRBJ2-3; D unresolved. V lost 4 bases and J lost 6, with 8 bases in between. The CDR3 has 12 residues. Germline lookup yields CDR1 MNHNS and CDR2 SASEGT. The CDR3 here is CASSASGDTQYF. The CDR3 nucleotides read TGTGCCAGCAGTGCGTCCGGGGATACGCAGTATTTT.

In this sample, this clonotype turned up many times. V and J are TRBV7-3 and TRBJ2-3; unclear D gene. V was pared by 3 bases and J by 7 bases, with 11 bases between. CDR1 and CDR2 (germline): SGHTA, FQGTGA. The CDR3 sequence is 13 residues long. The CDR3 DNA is TGTGCCAGCAGCTTCACCACCGAACATACGCAGTATTTT. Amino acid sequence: CASSFTTEHTQYF.

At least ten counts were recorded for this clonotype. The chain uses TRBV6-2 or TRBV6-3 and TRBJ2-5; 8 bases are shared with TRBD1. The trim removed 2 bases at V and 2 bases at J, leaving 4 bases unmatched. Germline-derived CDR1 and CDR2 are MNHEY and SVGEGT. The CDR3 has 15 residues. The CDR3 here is CASSYGGTGQETQYF. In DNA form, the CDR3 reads TGTGCCAGCAGTTACGGAGGGACAGGACAAGAGACCCAGTACTTC.

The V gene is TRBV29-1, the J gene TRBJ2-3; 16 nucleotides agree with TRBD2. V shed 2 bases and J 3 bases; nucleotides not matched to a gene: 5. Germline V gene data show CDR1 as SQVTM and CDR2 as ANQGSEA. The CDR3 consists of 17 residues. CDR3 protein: CSVETAGLAGGTDTQYF. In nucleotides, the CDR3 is TGCAGCGTTGAAACAGCGGGACTAGCGGGAGGGACAGATACGCAGTATTTT.

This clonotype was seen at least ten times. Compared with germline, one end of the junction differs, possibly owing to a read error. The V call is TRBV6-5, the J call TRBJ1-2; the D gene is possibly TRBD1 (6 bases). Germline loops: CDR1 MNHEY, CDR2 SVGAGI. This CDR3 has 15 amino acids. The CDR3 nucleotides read TGTGCCAGCAGTCACTCTCCGACAGGAAACTATGGCTACACCTTC. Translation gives CASSHSPTGNYGYTF.

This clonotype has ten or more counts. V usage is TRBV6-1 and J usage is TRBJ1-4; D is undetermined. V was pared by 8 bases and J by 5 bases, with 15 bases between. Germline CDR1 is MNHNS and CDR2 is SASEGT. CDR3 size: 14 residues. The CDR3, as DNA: TGTGCCAGCGAAAAAGGCAGCGAGAATGAAAAACTGTTTTTT. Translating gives CASEKGSENEKLFF.

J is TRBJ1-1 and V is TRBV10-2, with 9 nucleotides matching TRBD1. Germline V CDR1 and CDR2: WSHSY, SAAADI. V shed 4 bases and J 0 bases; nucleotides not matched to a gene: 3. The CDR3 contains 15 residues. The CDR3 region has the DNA TGCGCCAGCAGTGGCGGGACAGGGATGAACACTGAAGCTTTCTTT. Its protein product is CASSGGTGMNTEAFF.